This T cell receptor (beta chain) originates from a study of blood T cell repertoires in COVID-19. The data were produced by immunoSEQ multiplex PCR, yet TCRdb's version contains in-frame clones alone and is incomplete. Of about 150,000 clones listed, around three quarters are singletons. The TCR was taken from an elderly man with acute or convalescent COVID-19. The material sequenced was peripheral blood.

CDR3 DNA: TGTGCCAGCAGCTTAGCGGGCGGGGTCACAGATACGCAGTATTTT. The encoded protein is CASSLAGGVTDTQYF. This chain links TRBV7-6 with TRBJ2-3; TRBD2 might be the D (6 bases). The CDR3 extends over 15 amino acids. In germline, CDR1 is SGHVS, CDR2 FNYEAQ. V was shortened by 0 bases and J by 2 bases, with 9 bases between the two germline ends.